This T cell receptor (beta chain) was observed in a study of OX40 agonist ivuxolimab in advanced cancers. CDR3 length: 17 amino acids. From germline, CDR1 is MNHEY and CDR2 SMNVEV (reference sequence). V dropped 5 bases and J dropped 7 bases, with 24 bases sitting between them. Clones were sequenced by immunoSEQ multiplex PCR, and TCRdb holds only the in-frame ones, with some missing. This repertoire shows 78,000 or so clones, more than 75% found once; its top ten account for roughly 0.68%. This sample comprised CD4+ or CD8+ T cells sorted from blood, obtained in a trial of the OX40 agonist ivuxolimab. This TCR derives from an adult with an advanced solid tumor such as melanoma, head and neck, liver or kidney cancer. V gene TRBV27 combines with J gene TRBJ1-5; D is possibly TRBD1 (6 bases). CDR3 sequence (DNA): TGTGCCAGCAGTCCCGAGCCTCCCAGGGGACGCGGACAGCCCCAGCATTTT. Translating gives CASSPEPPRGRGQPQHF.